This is a list of T cell receptor beta chains from one sample in a study of CD8 T cells in ankylosing spondylitis. TCRdb reprocessed the 5' RACE reads with MiXCR, giving one entry per CDR3 protein. The sample holds about 540,000 distinct CDR3 sequences, roughly 12% seen once. The sequenced material came from blood, either unsorted or a sorted T cell fraction (not recorded which). The receptor set was obtained from a male donor with ankylosing spondylitis. Both conserved end residues are part of each CDR3. A D gene is named only where the DNA matches it firmly. Clone size, where shown, is once, few, many, or a class for clones that have expanded.

d_gene: NA
j_gene: TRBJ1-2
abundance: few
v_gene: TRBV6-1
CDR3nt: TGTGCCAGCAGCGAGCTGGGCCGCCGTACGGGCGGCTACACCTTC
CDR3aa: CASSELGRRTGGYTF

d_gene: NA
j_gene: TRBJ2-5
abundance: many
v_gene: TRBV10-3
CDR3nt: TGTGCCATCAGTGTTAGGGTGGAAGAGACCCAGTACTTC
CDR3aa: CAISVRVEETQYF

d_gene: TRBD2
j_gene: TRBJ2-5
abundance: NA
v_gene: TRBV7-2
CDR3nt: TGTGCCAGCAGCGCAGCTAGCGGGATGGTAGAGACCCAGTACTTC
CDR3aa: CASSAASGMVETQYF

d_gene: TRBD1
j_gene: TRBJ1-6
abundance: few
v_gene: TRBV15
CDR3nt: TGTGCCACTGCGACAGGGGTAAATTCACCCCTCCACTTT
CDR3aa: CATATGVNSPLHF

d_gene: TRBD1
j_gene: TRBJ1-1
abundance: many
v_gene: TRBV7-8
CDR3nt: TGTGCCAGCAGCCCACGGACCCCACAGGGGGCTAGCACTGAAGCTTTCTTT
CDR3aa: CASSPRTPQGASTEAFF

d_gene: TRBD1
j_gene: TRBJ1-5
abundance: many
v_gene: TRBV11-2
CDR3nt: TGTGCCAGCAGCCTAGGGGGCGGCAGCCAGCCCCAGCATTTT
CDR3aa: CASSLGGGSQPQHF

d_gene: TRBD1
j_gene: TRBJ1-1
abundance: many
v_gene: TRBV12-3/TRBV12-4
CDR3nt: TGTGCCAGCACCACGACAGGGGTGAACACTGAAGCTTTCTTT
CDR3aa: CASTTTGVNTEAFF

d_gene: TRBD1
j_gene: TRBJ2-5
abundance: few
v_gene: TRBV24-1
CDR3nt: TGTGCCACCAGTGATTACCCGGGACAGCAAGAGACCCAGTACTTC
CDR3aa: CATSDYPGQQETQYF

d_gene: NA
j_gene: TRBJ2-5
abundance: many
v_gene: TRBV20-1
CDR3nt: TGCAGTGCCCTAGCCCCCTTCGCAGGGGGGGAAGAGACCCAGTACTTC
CDR3aa: CSALAPFAGGEETQYF

d_gene: NA
j_gene: TRBJ1-1
abundance: NA
v_gene: TRBV3-1
CDR3nt: TGTGCCAGCAGCCAAGACCAGGGCCTGAACACTGAAGCTTTCTTT
CDR3aa: CASSQDQGLNTEAFF

d_gene: TRBD1
j_gene: TRBJ1-5
abundance: NA
v_gene: TRBV12-5
CDR3nt: TGTGCTAGTGGTTTGGTACTTCAGACAGGGGGCGACCAGCCCCAGCATTTT
CDR3aa: CASGLVLQTGGDQPQHF

d_gene: NA
j_gene: TRBJ2-2
abundance: NA
v_gene: TRBV20-1
CDR3nt: TGCAGTGCTTCCGGGACACGAGGGACCGGGGAGCTGTTTTTT
CDR3aa: CSASGTRGTGELFF

d_gene: NA
j_gene: TRBJ2-2
abundance: few
v_gene: TRBV5-1
CDR3nt: TGCGCCAGCAGCTTGGCGGGAGCGAACTTCGGGGAGCTGTTTTTT
CDR3aa: CASSLAGANFGELFF

d_gene: NA
j_gene: TRBJ2-3
abundance: few
v_gene: TRBV14
CDR3nt: TGTGCCAGCAGCCAAGTAACAGGGTACTTCACAGATACGCAGTATTTT
CDR3aa: CASSQVTGYFTDTQYF

d_gene: NA
j_gene: TRBJ2-1
abundance: NA
v_gene: TRBV5-1
CDR3nt: TGCGCCAGCAGCTTGGACCAGGGGCCATACAATGAGCAGTTCTTC
CDR3aa: CASSLDQGPYNEQFF

d_gene: NA
j_gene: TRBJ2-5
abundance: many
v_gene: TRBV24-1
CDR3nt: TGTGCCACCAGTGACAGGACGGAACAAGAGACCCAGTACTTC
CDR3aa: CATSDRTEQETQYF

d_gene: TRBD2
j_gene: TRBJ2-2
abundance: few
v_gene: TRBV7-9
CDR3nt: TGTGCCAGCAGCTTAGATGGCGGGAGAATCGCCGGGGAGCTGTTTTTT
CDR3aa: CASSLDGGRIAGELFF

d_gene: TRBD2
j_gene: TRBJ2-3
abundance: NA
v_gene: TRBV7-2
CDR3nt: TGTGCCAGCAGCTTAGCGGGGACTACCCCCCCAGATACGCAGTATTTT
CDR3aa: CASSLAGTTPPDTQYF

d_gene: NA
j_gene: TRBJ2-5
abundance: many
v_gene: TRBV10-3
CDR3nt: TGTGCCATCAGTGGGGAAGGACAAGAGACCCAGTACTTC
CDR3aa: CAISGEGQETQYF

d_gene: TRBD2
j_gene: TRBJ2-7
abundance: NA
v_gene: TRBV13
CDR3nt: TGTGCCAGCAGCTCCCGGACTAGCGGGAGTTTCTACGAGCAGTACTTC
CDR3aa: CASSSRTSGSFYEQYF

d_gene: TRBD1
j_gene: TRBJ1-5
abundance: many
v_gene: TRBV7-9
CDR3nt: TGTGCCAGCAGCCGGACAGGGATCGACGAGCCCCAGCATTTT
CDR3aa: CASSRTGIDEPQHF

d_gene: NA
j_gene: TRBJ1-1
abundance: NA
v_gene: TRBV5-1
CDR3nt: TGCGCCAGCAGCCCCCTTCCCCCTCAGGTGAGCGACACTGAAGCTTTCTTT
CDR3aa: CASSPLPPQVSDTEAFF

d_gene: NA
j_gene: TRBJ1-2
abundance: NA
v_gene: TRBV15
CDR3nt: TGTGCCACCAGCAGAGGGGGGGGGCAGGGCGGCTATGGCTACACCTTC
CDR3aa: CATSRGGGQGGYGYTF

d_gene: NA
j_gene: TRBJ1-2
abundance: few
v_gene: TRBV12-5
CDR3nt: TGTGCTAGTGGTCTCGACGGGGGCTATGGCTACACCTTC
CDR3aa: CASGLDGGYGYTF

d_gene: NA
j_gene: TRBJ2-7
abundance: few
v_gene: TRBV11-2
CDR3nt: TGTGCCAGCAGCTTAGTACCAGGGAGCTACGAGCAGTACTTC
CDR3aa: CASSLVPGSYEQYF

d_gene: NA
j_gene: TRBJ2-1
abundance: NA
v_gene: TRBV29-1
CDR3nt: TGCAGCGTTGCCGGGGGGCTGCCGTCCTACAATGAGCAGTTCTTC
CDR3aa: CSVAGGLPSYNEQFF

d_gene: TRBD1
j_gene: TRBJ1-1
abundance: NA
v_gene: TRBV4-2
CDR3nt: TGTGCCAGCAGCCAAGAACGCCCGACAGGGTGGTTTGAAGCTTTCTTT
CDR3aa: CASSQERPTGWFEAFF

d_gene: TRBD1
j_gene: TRBJ1-1
abundance: many
v_gene: TRBV7-9
CDR3nt: TGTGCCAGCAGCTTGACAGGGGGAGTCGATACTGAAGCTTTCTTT
CDR3aa: CASSLTGGVDTEAFF

d_gene: NA
j_gene: TRBJ1-2
abundance: NA
v_gene: TRBV12-3/TRBV12-4
CDR3nt: TGTGCCAGCAGTCCGGAGGGATGGTCCTGGGATGGCTACACCTTC
CDR3aa: CASSPEGWSWDGYTF

d_gene: NA
j_gene: TRBJ1-1
abundance: few
v_gene: TRBV13
CDR3nt: TGTGCCAGCAGCGCAGGATCCGGGACTGAAGCTTTCTTT
CDR3aa: CASSAGSGTEAFF

d_gene: NA
j_gene: TRBJ2-1
abundance: NA
v_gene: TRBV28
CDR3nt: TGTGCCAGCAGTTCACCCGTTGTCCACTCCTACAATGAGCAGTTCTTC
CDR3aa: CASSSPVVHSYNEQFF

d_gene: NA
j_gene: TRBJ1-5
abundance: few
v_gene: TRBV28
CDR3nt: TGTGCCAGCAGCCAGCACTTGGGTTTGGATCAGCCCCAGCATTTT
CDR3aa: CASSQHLGLDQPQHF